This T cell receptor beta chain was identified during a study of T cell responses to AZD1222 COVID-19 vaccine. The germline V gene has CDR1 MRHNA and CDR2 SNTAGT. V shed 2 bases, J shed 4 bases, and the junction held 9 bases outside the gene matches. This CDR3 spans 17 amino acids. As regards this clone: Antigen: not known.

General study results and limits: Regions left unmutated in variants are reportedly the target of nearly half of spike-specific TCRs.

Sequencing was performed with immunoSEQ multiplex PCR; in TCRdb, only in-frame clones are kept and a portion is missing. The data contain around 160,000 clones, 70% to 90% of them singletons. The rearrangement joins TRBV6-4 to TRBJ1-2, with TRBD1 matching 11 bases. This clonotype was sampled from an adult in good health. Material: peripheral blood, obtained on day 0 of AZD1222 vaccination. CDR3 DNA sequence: TGTGCCAGCAGTGACCTCCTCCGGGACAGGGGGATCTATGGCTACACCTTC. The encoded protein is CASSDLLRDRGIYGYTF.